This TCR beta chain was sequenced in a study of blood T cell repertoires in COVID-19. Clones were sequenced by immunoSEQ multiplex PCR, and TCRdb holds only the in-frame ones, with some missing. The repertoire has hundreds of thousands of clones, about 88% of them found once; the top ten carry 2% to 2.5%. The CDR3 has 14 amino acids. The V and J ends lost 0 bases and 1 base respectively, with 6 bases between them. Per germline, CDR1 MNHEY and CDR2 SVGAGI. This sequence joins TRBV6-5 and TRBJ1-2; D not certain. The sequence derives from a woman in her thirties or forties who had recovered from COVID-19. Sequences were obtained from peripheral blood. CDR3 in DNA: TGTGCCAGCAGTTACTCGCCGGTTAACTATGGCTACACCTTC. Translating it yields CASSYSPVNYGYTF.